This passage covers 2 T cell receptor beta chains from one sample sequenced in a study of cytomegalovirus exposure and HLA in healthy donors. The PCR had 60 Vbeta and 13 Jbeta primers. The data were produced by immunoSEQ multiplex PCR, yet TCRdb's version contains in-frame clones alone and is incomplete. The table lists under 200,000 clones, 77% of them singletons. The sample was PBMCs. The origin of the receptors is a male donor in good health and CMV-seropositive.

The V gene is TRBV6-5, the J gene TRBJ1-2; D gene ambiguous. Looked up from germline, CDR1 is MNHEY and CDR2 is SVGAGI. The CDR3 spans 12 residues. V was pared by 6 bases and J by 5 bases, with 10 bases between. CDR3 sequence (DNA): TGTGCCAGCAGACCGGGATTTTATGGCTACACCTTC. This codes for CASRPGFYGYTF.

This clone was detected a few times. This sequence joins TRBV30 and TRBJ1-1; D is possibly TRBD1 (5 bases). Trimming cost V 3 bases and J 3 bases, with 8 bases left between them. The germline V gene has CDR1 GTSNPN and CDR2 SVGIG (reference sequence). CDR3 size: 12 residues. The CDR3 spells CAWREGYTEAFF. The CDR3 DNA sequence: TGTGCCTGGAGGGAGGGGTACACTGAAGCTTTCTTT.